Below, 13 T cell receptor beta chains from the same sample are listed, as sequenced in a study of cytomegalovirus exposure and HLA in healthy donors. The PCR contained 60 Vbeta and 13 Jbeta primers. Here immunoSEQ multiplex PCR was the method, and the copy in TCRdb shows in-frame clones only, minus some. In the table there are 130,000 to 150,000 clones, around 79% of which are singletons. The sample consisted of PBMCs. The receptor source for this set is a man aged 40-49 years in good health and CMV-seropositive.

The V call is TRBV5-4, the J call TRBJ2-7; TRBD2 matches at 10 bases. Trimming cost V 2 bases and J 3 bases; bases outside gene matches: 2. Germline V gives CDR1 SGHNT, CDR2 YYREEE (reference sequence). The CDR3 is 14 residues long. The CDR3 sequence: CASSFPSGSYEQYF. DNA of the CDR3: TGTGCCAGCAGCTTTCCTAGCGGGAGCTACGAGCAGTACTTC.

The chain has TRBV6-6 and TRBJ1-5; D possibly corresponds to TRBD1 (5 bases). CDR1 MNHNY and CDR2 SVGAGI come from the germline V gene (reference sequence). Trimming took off 8 bases at V and 1 base at J, with 18 bases between the two ends. CDR3 size: 16 residues. CDR3 residues: CASWGGGRLSNQPQHF. The CDR3, as DNA: TGTGCCAGCTGGGGGGGAGGTCGGTTAAGCAATCAGCCCCAGCATTTT.

The chain employs TRBV5-1 and TRBJ2-1, with 7 bases that match TRBD2. CDR3 size: 13 residues. V was pared by 5 bases and J by 6 bases, with 5 bases of the junction left unmatched. Per the germline V gene, CDR1 is SGHRS and CDR2 is YFSETQ. The chain's CDR3 is CASRLATFNEQFF. CDR3 in DNA: TGCGCCAGCAGACTAGCGACATTCAATGAGCAGTTCTTC.

The chain has TRBV11-2 and TRBJ2-7; 11 positions agree with TRBD2. The germline gives CDR1 SGHAT, CDR2 FQNNGV. The CDR3 contains 12 residues. V was clipped by 6 bases and J by 6 bases; unmatched bases: 1. The CDR3 DNA sequence: TGTGCCAGCAGACTAGCGGGAGTCGAGCAGTACTTC. It specifies CASRLAGVEQYF.

Only a few counts were recorded for this clone. V is TRBV2 and J is TRBJ1-1, with D possibly TRBD1 on 6 matching bases. The CDR3 is made up of 14 amino acids. The germline V gene has CDR1 SNHLY and CDR2 FYNNEI. V gave up 4 bases and J gave up 2 bases, with 11 bases separating them. For the CDR3, the DNA is TGTGCCAGCAGTGGCAGGGGCCCAAACACTGAAGCTTTCTTT. It is translated as CASSGRGPNTEAFF.

There are a few counts of this clone. V and J are TRBV9 and TRBJ2-7; the match to TRBD1 covers 8 bases. CDR1 is SGDLS, CDR2 YYNGEE, per germline. V trimming: 4 bases; J trimming: 3 bases; junction bases outside the gene matches: 6. This CDR3 is built from 14 residues. CDR3 residues: CASSPQGAGYEQYF. DNA of the CDR3: TGTGCCAGCAGCCCGCAGGGGGCTGGCTACGAGCAGTACTTC. The full variable domain, in which reference TRBV9 and TRBJ2-7 provide the parts outside the CDR3, is DSGVTQTPKHLITATGQRVTLRCSPRSGDLSVYWYQQSLDQGLQFLIQYYNGEERAKGNILERFSAQQFPDLHSELNLSSLELGDSALYFCASSPQGAGYEQYFGPGTRLTVT.

V gene TRBV20-1 combines with J gene TRBJ1-1, with D possibly matching TRBD1 (5 bases). There are 11 residues in the CDR3. V dropped 3 bases and J dropped 12 bases, with 14 bases sitting between them. Germline CDR1 and CDR2: DFQATT and SNEGSKA (reference sequence). The CDR3 loop reads CSARGPEFTFF. The CDR3 DNA reads TGCAGTGCTAGGGGGCCGGAGTTTACTTTCTTT.

The genes are TRBV4-3 and TRBJ2-5; 9 bases line up with TRBD2. The germline V gene has CDR1 LGHNA and CDR2 YSLEER. The CDR3 consists of 16 residues. The junction had 4 bases not matched to a gene; V was cut back by 0 bases and J by 2 bases. The CDR3 DNA reads TGCGCCAGCAGCCAAGATCTGCTAGCGGGACAAGAGACCCAGTACTTC. Translated: CASSQDLLAGQETQYF.

This clone was picked up a small number of times. The V call is TRBV4-3, the J call TRBJ1-2; 7 nucleotides align to TRBD1. The germline CDR1 and CDR2 sequences are LGHNA and YSLEER. V was clipped by 0 bases and J by 4 bases; unmatched bases: 5. The CDR3 loop spans 15 amino acids. CDR3 coding DNA: TGCGCCAGCAGCCAAGACCCGACAGGGCTCTATGGCTACACCTTC. Translated, it gives CASSQDPTGLYGYTF.

V usage is TRBV6-5 and J usage is TRBJ1-1; TRBD1 might be the D (6 bases). The CDR3 extends over 16 amino acids. The V gene lost 0 bases and the J gene lost 0 bases, with 11 bases spanning the gap. Germline CDR1 MNHEY, CDR2 SVGAGI. This CDR3 is CASSYSLGGLNTEAFF. The DNA of the CDR3 is TGTGCCAGCAGTTACTCTCTTGGGGGCCTGAACACTGAAGCTTTCTTT.

The chain links TRBV5-4 to TRBJ2-7, with 14 bases matching TRBD2. This CDR3 has 17 residues. The germline V gene has CDR1 SGHNT and CDR2 YYREEE (reference sequence). V lost 5 bases, J lost 4 bases, and 11 bases stayed unmatched. CDR3 residues: CASSPGLAGGLMYEQYF. The CDR3 DNA sequence: TGTGCCAGCAGTCCTGGACTAGCGGGAGGATTGATGTACGAGCAGTACTTC.

The gene calls are TRBV5-1 and TRBJ2-3, with a weak D call TRBD1 (5 bases). The CDR3 contains 14 residues. With 4 bases removed from V and 2 bases from J, the gap between germline ends came to 11 bases. The germline gives CDR1 SGHRS, CDR2 YFSETQ. The CDR3 DNA is TGCGCCAGCAGCGCAGGGTACTACACAGATACGCAGTATTTT. Its protein is CASSAGYYTDTQYF.

The chain links TRBV5-6 to TRBJ2-2, with D perhaps matching TRBD2 (5 bases). With 6 bases removed from V and 4 bases from J, the gap between germline ends came to 19 bases. The CDR3 spans 16 residues. The V gene's germline CDR1 is SGHDT and CDR2 YYEEEE. DNA of the CDR3: TGTGCCAGCACCTTTGGCACTAGTTCTCCCACCGGGGAGCTGTTTTTT. Amino acids: CASTFGTSSPTGELFF.